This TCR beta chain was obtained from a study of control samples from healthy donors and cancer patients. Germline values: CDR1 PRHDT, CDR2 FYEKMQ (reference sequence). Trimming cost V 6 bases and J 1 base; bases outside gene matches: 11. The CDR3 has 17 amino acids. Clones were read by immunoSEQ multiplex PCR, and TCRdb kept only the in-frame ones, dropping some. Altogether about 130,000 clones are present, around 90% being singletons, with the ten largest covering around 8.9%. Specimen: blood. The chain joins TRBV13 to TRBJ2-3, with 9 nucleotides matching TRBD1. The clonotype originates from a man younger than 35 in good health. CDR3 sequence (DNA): TGTGCCAGCAGGCACCGAGTCAGGGACAGGGGCACAGATACGCAGTATTTT. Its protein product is CASRHRVRDRGTDTQYF.